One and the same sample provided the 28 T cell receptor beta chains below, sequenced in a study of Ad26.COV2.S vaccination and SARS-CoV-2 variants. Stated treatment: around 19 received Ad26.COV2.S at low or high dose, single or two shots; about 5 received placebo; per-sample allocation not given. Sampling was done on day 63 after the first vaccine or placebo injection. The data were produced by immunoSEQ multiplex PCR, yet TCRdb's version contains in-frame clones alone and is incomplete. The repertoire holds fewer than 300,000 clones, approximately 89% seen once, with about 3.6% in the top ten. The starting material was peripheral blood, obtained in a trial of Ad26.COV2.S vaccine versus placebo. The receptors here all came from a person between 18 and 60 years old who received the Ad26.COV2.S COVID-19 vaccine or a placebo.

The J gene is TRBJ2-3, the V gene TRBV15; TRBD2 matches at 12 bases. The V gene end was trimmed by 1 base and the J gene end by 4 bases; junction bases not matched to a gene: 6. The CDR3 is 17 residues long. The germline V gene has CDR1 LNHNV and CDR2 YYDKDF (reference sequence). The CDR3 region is CATSRAVTSGSSDTQYF. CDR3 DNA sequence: TGTGCCACCAGCAGAGCCGTGACTAGCGGGAGCTCAGATACGCAGTATTTT.

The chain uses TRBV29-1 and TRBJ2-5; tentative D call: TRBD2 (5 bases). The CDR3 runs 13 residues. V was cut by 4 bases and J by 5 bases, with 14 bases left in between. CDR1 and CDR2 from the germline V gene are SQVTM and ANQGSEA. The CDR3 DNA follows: TGCAGCGTTGTTATTGGAGGCCGGGAGACCCAGTACTTC. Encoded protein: CSVVIGGRETQYF.

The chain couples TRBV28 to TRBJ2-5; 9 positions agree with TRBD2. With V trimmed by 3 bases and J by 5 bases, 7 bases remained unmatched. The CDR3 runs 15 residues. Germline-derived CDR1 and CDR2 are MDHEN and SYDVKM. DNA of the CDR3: TGTGCCAGCAGTTTTTCTTCTGCGGGGGGGGAGACCCAGTACTTC. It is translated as CASSFSSAGGETQYF.

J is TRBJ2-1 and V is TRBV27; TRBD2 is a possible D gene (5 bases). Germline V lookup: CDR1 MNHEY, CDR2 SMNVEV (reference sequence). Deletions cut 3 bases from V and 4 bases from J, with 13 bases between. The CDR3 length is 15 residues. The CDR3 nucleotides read TGTGCCAGCAGTTTTGGGGTAGCGTTGTACAATGAGCAGTTCTTC. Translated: CASSFGVALYNEQFF.

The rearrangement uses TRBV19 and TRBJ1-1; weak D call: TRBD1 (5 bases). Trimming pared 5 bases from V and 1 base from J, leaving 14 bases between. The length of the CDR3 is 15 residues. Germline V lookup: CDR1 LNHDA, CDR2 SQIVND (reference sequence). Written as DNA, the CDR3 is TGTGCCAGTAGTCGACAGTTAACAACGAACACTGAAGCTTTCTTT. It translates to CASSRQLTTNTEAFF.

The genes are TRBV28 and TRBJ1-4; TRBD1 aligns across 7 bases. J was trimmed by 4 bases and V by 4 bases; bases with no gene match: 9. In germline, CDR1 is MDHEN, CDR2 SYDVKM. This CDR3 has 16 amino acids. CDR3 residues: CASSSPLTGNNEKLFF. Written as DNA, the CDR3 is TGTGCCAGCAGTTCCCCCTTGACAGGGAATAATGAAAAACTGTTTTTT.

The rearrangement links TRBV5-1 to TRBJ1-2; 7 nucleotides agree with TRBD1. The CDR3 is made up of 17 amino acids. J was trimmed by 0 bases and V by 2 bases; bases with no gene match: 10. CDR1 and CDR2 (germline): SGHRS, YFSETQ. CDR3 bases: TGCGCCAGCAGCTTATGGGGGCAGGGGACAGCTAACTATGGCTACACCTTC. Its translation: CASSLWGQGTANYGYTF. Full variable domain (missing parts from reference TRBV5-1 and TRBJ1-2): KAGVTQTPRYLIKTRGQQVTLSCSPISGHRSVSWYQQTPGQGLQFLFEYFSETQRNKGNFPGRFSGRQFSNSRSEMNVSTLELGDSALYLCASSLWGQGTANYGYTFGSGTRLTVV.

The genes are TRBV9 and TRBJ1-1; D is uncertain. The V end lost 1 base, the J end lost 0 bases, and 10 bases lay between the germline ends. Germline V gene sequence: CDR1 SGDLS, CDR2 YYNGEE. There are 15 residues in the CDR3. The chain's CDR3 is CASSVSMKMNTEAFF. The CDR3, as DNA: TGTGCCAGCAGCGTATCGATGAAGATGAACACTGAAGCTTTCTTT. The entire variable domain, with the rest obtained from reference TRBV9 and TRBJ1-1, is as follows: DSGVTQTPKHLITATGQRVTLRCSPRSGDLSVYWYQQSLDQGLQFLIQYYNGEERAKGNILERFSAQQFPDLHSELNLSSLELGDSALYFCASSVSMKMNTEAFFGQGTRLTVV.

CDR3 in amino acids: CAWSLVGGLEQTWAQYF. The CDR3 nucleotides read TGTGCCTGGAGCCTTGTCGGGGGGTTAGAGCAAACTTGGGCCCAGTACTTC. The chain uses TRBV30 and TRBJ2-5; 7 bases are a match to TRBD2. The CDR3 has 17 amino acids. Losses at the gene ends were 3 bases for V and 9 bases for J; bases not matched to a gene: 22. The V gene's germline CDR1 is GTSNPN and CDR2 SVGIG (reference sequence).

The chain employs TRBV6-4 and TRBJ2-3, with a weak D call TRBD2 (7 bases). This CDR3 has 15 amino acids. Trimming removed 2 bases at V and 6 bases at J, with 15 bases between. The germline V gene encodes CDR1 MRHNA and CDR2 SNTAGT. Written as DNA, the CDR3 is TGTGCCAGCAGTGACGGGGGGGGCTCAGCGGATACGCAGTATTTT. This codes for CASSDGGGSADTQYF.

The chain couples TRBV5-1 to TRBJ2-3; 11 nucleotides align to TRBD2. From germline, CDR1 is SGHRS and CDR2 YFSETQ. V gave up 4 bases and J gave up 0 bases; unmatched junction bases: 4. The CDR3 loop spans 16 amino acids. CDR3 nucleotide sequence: TGCGCCAGCAGCACCAGGACTAGCGGGAGCACAGATACGCAGTATTTT. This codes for CASSTRTSGSTDTQYF.

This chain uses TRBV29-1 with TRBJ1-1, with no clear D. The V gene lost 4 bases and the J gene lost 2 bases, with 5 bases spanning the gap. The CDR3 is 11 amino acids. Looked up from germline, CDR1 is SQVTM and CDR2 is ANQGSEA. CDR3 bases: TGCAGCGTTGTGACCAACACTGAAGCTTTCTTT. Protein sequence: CSVVTNTEAFF.

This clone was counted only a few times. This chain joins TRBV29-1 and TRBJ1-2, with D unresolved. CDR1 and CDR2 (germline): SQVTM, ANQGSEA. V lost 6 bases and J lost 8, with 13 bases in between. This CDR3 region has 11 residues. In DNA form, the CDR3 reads TGCAGCGTCGGCGATGGTTGGGGCTACACCTTC. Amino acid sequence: CSVGDGWGYTF.

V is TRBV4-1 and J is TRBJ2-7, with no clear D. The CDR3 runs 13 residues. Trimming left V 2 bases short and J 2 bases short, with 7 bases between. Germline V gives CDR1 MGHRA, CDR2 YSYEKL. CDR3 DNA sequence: TGCGCCAGCAGCCAACCGGGTGCCTACGAGCAGTACTTC. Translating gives CASSQPGAYEQYF.

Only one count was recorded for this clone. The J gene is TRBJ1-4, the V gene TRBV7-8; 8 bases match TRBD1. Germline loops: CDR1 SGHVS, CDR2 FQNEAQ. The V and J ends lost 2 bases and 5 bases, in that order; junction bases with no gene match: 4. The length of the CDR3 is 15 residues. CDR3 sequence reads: CASSLLGTGNEKLFF. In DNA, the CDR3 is TGTGCCAGCAGCTTACTCGGGACAGGAAATGAAAAACTGTTTTTT. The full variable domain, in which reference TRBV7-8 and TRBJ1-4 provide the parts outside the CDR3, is GAGVSQSPRYKVAKRGQDVALRCDPISGHVSLFWYQQALGQGPEFLTYFQNEAQLDKSGLPSDRFFAERPEGSVSTLKIQRTQQEDSAVYLCASSLLGTGNEKLFFGSGTQLSVL.

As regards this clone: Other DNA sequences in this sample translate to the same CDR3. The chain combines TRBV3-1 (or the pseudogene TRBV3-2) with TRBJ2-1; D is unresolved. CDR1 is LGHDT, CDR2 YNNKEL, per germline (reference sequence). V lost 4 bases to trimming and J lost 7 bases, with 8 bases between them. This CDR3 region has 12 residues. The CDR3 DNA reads TGTGCCAGCAGCCCGATAGGGAATGAGCAGTTCTTC. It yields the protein CASSPIGNEQFF.

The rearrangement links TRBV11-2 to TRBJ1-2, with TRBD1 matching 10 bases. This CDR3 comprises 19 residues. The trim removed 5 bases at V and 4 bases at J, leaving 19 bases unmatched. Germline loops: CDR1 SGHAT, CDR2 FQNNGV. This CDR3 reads CASSPPGQGFFGAFYGYTF. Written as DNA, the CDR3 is TGTGCCAGCAGCCCCCCGGGACAGGGGTTTTTTGGTGCCTTCTATGGCTACACCTTC. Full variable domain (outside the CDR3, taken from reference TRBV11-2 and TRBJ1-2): EAGVAQSPRYKIIEKRQSVAFWCNPISGHATLYWYQQILGQGPKLLIQFQNNGVVDDSQLPKDRFSAERLKGVDSTLKIQPAKLEDSAVYLCASSPPGQGFFGAFYGYTFGSGTRLTVV.

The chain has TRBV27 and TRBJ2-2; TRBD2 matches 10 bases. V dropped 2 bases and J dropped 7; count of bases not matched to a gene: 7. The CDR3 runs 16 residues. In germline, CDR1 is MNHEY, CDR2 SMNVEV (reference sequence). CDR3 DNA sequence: TGTGCCAGCAGTTTAATGGCTAGCGGGGGCGGCGGGGAGCTGTTTTTT. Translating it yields CASSLMASGGGGELFF.

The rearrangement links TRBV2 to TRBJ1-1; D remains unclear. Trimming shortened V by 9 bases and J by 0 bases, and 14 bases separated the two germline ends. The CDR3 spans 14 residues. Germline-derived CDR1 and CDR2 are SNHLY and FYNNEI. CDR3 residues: CASLFEGLNTEAFF. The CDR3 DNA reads TGTGCCAGTCTATTTGAAGGTTTGAACACTGAAGCTTTCTTT.

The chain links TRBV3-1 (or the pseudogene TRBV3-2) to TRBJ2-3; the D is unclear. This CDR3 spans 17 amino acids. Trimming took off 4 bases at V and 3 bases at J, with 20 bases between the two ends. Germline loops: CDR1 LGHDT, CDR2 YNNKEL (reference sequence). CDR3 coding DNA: TGTGCCAGCAGCCCCATAGACCCGTCTAGGCCGACAGATACGCAGTATTTT. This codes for CASSPIDPSRPTDTQYF.

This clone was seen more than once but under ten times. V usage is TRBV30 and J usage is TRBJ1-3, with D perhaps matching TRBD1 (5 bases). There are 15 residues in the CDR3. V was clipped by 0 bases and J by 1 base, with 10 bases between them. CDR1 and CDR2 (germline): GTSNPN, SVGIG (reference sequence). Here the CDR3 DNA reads TGTGCCTGGAGTGTTCAGGGAGCGTCTGGAAACACCATATATTTT. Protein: CAWSVQGASGNTIYF.

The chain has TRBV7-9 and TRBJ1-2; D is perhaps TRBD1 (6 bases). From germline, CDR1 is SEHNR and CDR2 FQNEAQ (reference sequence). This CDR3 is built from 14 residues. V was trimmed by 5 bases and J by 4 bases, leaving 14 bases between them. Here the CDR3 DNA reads TGTGCCAGCAGCGGGGGGGCCCCAAGCTATGGCTACACCTTC. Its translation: CASSGGAPSYGYTF.

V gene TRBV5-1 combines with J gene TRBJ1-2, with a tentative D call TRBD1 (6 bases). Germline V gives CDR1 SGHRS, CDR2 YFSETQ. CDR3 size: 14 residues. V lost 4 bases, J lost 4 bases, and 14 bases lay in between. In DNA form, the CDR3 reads TGCGCCAGCAGCCTGGAGGACAGCCTCTATGGCTACACCTTC. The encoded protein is CASSLEDSLYGYTF.

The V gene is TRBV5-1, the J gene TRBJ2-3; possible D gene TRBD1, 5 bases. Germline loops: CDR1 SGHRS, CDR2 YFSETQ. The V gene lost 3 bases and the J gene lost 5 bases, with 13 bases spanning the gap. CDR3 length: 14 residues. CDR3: CASSWGPPGDTQYF. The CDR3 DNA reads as TGCGCCAGCAGCTGGGGCCCCCCGGGAGATACGCAGTATTTT.

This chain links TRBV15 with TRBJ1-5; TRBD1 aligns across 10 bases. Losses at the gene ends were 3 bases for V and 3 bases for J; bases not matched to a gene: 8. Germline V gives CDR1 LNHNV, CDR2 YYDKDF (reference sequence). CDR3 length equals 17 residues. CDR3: CATSRGTGDFFNQPQHF. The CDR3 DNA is TGTGCCACCAGCAGGGGGACAGGGGACTTTTTCAATCAGCCCCAGCATTTT.

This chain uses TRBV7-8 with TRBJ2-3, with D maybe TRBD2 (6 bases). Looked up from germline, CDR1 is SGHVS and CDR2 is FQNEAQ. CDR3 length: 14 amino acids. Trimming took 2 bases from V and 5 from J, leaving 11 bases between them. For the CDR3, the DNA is TGTGCCAGCAGCTTATCCGGGAGTGTAGATACGCAGTATTTT. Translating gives CASSLSGSVDTQYF.

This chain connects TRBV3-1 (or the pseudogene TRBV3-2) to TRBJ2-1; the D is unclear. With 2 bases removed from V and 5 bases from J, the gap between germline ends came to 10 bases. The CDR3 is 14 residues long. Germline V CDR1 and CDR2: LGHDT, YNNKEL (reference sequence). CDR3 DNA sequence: TGTGCCAGCAGCCAACGTGACTTTCACAATGAGCAGTTCTTC. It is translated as CASSQRDFHNEQFF.

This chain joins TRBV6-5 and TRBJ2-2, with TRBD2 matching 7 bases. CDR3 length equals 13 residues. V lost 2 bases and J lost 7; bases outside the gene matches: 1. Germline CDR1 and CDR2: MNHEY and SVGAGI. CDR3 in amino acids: CASSYGRDGELFF. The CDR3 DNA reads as TGTGCCAGCAGTTACGGGAGGGACGGGGAGCTGTTTTTT.